The 9 T cell receptor beta chains below all came from one sample that was sequenced in a study of T cells in Graves' hyperthyroidism and ophthalmopathy. Amplified TCR beta CDR3 regions came from RNA transcripts. Using the HTBI primer set, a first-round RT-PCR was run on the TCR CDR3. TCRdb analysed the multiplex PCR reads with MiXCR anew, one entry per CDR3 protein. The data show fewer than 450,000 distinct CDR3 sequences, about 15% seen once. Specimen: blood. The receptor set was obtained from a woman in her 30s with Graves' hyperthyroidism that later progressed to Graves' ophthalmopathy.

This clonotype was detected many times. This chain uses TRBV20-1 with TRBJ2-3; either TRBD1 or TRBD2 may supply D (5 bases each). Per the germline V gene, CDR1 is DFQATT and CDR2 is SNEGSKA (reference sequence). The length of the CDR3 is 16 residues. V lost 3 bases to trimming and J lost 4 bases, with 20 bases between them. The CDR3 DNA reads as TGCAGTGCTAGCCTGGGACCCAAAGTATTTCCAGATACGCAGTATTTT. It yields the protein CSASLGPKVFPDTQYF.

The table lists this clonotype with many counts. The genes are TRBV2 and TRBJ2-3; D could derive from TRBD1 or TRBD2 (5 bases each). This CDR3 is 13 amino acids long. CDR1 SNHLY and CDR2 FYNNEI come from the germline V gene. The germline V and J ends were trimmed by 8 bases and 3 bases, with 12 bases remaining between them. In DNA form, the CDR3 reads TGTGCCAGCGGGACGGCGGGTACAGATACGCAGTATTTT. As protein: CASGTAGTDTQYF.

This clonotype was observed many times. The gene calls are TRBV3-1 and TRBJ2-3; D is unresolved. Trimming pared 2 bases from V and 0 bases from J, leaving 12 bases between. Germline V gene data show CDR1 as LGHDT and CDR2 as YNNKEL (reference sequence). CDR3 length equals 16 residues. CDR3: CASSQSPIASTDTQYF. Here the CDR3 DNA reads TGTGCCAGCAGCCAATCCCCAATAGCTAGCACAGATACGCAGTATTTT.

This clonotype was counted ten times or more. The rearrangement links TRBV20-1 to TRBJ1-2; D ambiguous. Germline loops: CDR1 DFQATT, CDR2 SNEGSKA (reference sequence). V was shortened by 0 bases and J by 3 bases, with 2 bases between the two germline ends. The CDR3 loop spans 11 amino acids. CDR3 nucleotide sequence: TGCAGTGCTAGAGACGACTATGGCTACACCTTC. Its translation is CSARDDYGYTF.

The rearrangement uses TRBV5-6 and TRBJ1-2; no definite D call. CDR3 size: 15 residues. Germline V lookup: CDR1 SGHDT, CDR2 YYEEEE. The V and J ends lost 1 base and 2 bases respectively, with 12 bases between them. The CDR3 spells CASSLISRPNYGYTF. The CDR3 DNA follows: TGTGCCAGCAGCTTGATTTCCCGCCCGAACTATGGCTACACCTTC.

Regarding this clonotype: Being one base from a much bigger clone, this may be a read error. The CDR3 reads CASRGRGGQETQYF. As DNA, the CDR3 is TGTGCCAGCAGGGGGAGAGGGGGCCAGGAGACCCAGTACTTC. J is TRBJ2-5 and V is TRBV11-2; 7 nucleotides align to TRBD1. Looked up from germline, CDR1 is SGHAT and CDR2 is FQNNGV. V shed 6 bases, J shed 5 bases, and the junction held 9 bases outside the gene matches. The CDR3 covers 14 residues. Using reference TRBV11-2 and TRBJ2-5 for the parts outside the CDR3, the full variable domain is EAGVAQSPRYKIIEKRQSVAFWCNPISGHATLYWYQQILGQGPKLLIQFQNNGVVDDSQLPKDRFSAERLKGVDSTLKIQPAKLEDSAVYLCASRGRGGQETQYFGPGTRLLVL.

This clonotype was counted ten times or more. The chain is built from TRBV9 and TRBJ2-3; D is perhaps TRBD1 or TRBD2 (5 bases each). Germline V gene lookup returns CDR1 SGDLS and CDR2 YYNGEE. The CDR3 is 15 amino acids. Trimming pared 0 bases from V and 4 bases from J, leaving 12 bases between. CDR3 residues: CASSVDGTDADTQYF. CDR3 coding DNA: TGTGCCAGCAGCGTAGACGGGACGGATGCAGATACGCAGTATTTT.

The table lists this clonotype with many counts. The rearrangement uses TRBV12-3 or TRBV12-4 and TRBJ2-3; D gene uncertain. Trimming took 3 bases from V and 0 from J, leaving 10 bases between them. The CDR3 runs to 15 residues. CDR3 DNA sequence: TGTGCCAGCAGTTTCGTCGGTTCTAGCACAGATACGCAGTATTTT. Its protein product is CASSFVGSSTDTQYF.

This clonotype has at least ten counts. This chain joins TRBV9 and TRBJ2-1, with D maybe TRBD2 (6 bases). The germline gives CDR1 SGDLS, CDR2 YYNGEE. The CDR3 loop spans 16 amino acids. V dropped 0 bases and J dropped 9 bases, with 19 bases sitting between them. CDR3 in amino acids: CASSVVDSGLPSEQFF. In DNA form, the CDR3 reads TGTGCCAGCAGCGTAGTCGATTCGGGACTCCCCTCTGAGCAGTTCTTC.